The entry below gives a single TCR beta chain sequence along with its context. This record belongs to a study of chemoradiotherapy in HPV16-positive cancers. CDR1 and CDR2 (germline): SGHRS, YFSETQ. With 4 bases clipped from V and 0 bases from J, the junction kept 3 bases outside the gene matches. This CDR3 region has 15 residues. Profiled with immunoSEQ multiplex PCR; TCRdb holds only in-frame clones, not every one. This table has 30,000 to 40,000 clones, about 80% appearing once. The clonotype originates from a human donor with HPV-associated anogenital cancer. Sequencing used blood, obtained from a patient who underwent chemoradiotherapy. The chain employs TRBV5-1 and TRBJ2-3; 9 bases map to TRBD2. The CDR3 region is CASSGLAQSTDTQYF. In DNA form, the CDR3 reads TGCGCCAGCAGCGGACTAGCGCAGAGCACAGATACGCAGTATTTT.